The rows below give T cell receptor beta chains drawn from one sample of a study of graft-versus-host responses after intestinal transplantation. These receptors lack a known antigen. TCRdb's table, derived via immunoSEQ multiplex PCR, lists solely in-frame clones and lacks some. The profile shows 40,000 to 60,000 clones, about 88% of them singletons. This material consisted of unstimulated CD4+ T cells sorted from spleen or lymph node cells, taken before transplant. The receptors were gathered from a human donor who was the organ donor for an intestinal transplant. CDR3s include the opening cysteine and the closing phenylalanine or tryptophan. The D gene is left open where the match is weak. Clone size, where shown, is once, few, many, or a class for clones that have expanded.

>TRBV6-5|-|TRBJ1-1|-
TGTGCCAGCAGTTATTGGATGGGGAAAGCTTTCTTT
CASSYWMGKAFF
>TRBV6-5|-|TRBJ2-7|TRBD1
TGTGCCAGCAGTTCCCCCCGGGACAGGGTGAACGAGCAGTACTTC
CASSSPRDRVNEQYF
>TRBV19|-|TRBJ1-2|-
TGTGCCAGTAGTATCGGAGGGGACTATGGCTACACCTTC
CASSIGGDYGYTF
>TRBV2|-|TRBJ2-7|-
TGTGCCAGCAGTACAACCTACGAGCAGTACTTC
CASSTTYEQYF
>TRBV5-1|-|TRBJ1-4|-
TGCGCCAGCAGCTTGGCAGCAACTAATGAAAAACTGTTTTTT
CASSLAATNEKLFF
>TRBV4-3|-|TRBJ2-6|TRBD2
TGCGCCAGCAGCCAAGATAGCGGGGCTGGGGCCAACGTCCTGACTTTC
CASSQDSGAGANVLTF
>TRBV19|-|TRBJ2-6|-
TGTGCCAGTAGGGACGGCCCCTCTGGGGCCAACGTCCTGACTTTC
CASRDGPSGANVLTF
>TRBV5-4|-|TRBJ2-1|-
TGTGCCAGCAGCTTGAGATCGCCAACCTACAATGAGCAGTTCTTC
CASSLRSPTYNEQFF
>TRBV10-3|-|TRBJ1-1|TRBD1
TGTGCCATCAGGGACAGGGCCCTGGGCACTGAAGCTTTCTTT
CAIRDRALGTEAFF
>TRBV4-1|few|TRBJ1-1|TRBD1
TGCGCCAGCAGCCAGGACCCGGGACAGGGGGAAGCTTTCTTT
CASSQDPGQGEAFF
>TRBV19|-|TRBJ1-2|TRBD1
TGTGCCAGTAGTATGGGGGACAGGGATGGCTACACCTTC
CASSMGDRDGYTF
>TRBV6-1|-|TRBJ1-2|-
TGTGCCAGCAGTGAAGCGCATCCCTGGGCCATTAACTATGGCTACACCTTC
CASSEAHPWAINYGYTF
>TRBV4-1|-|TRBJ2-1|-
TGCGCCAGCAGCCGGGCAGGACGGGCGAATGAGCAGTTCTTC
CASSRAGRANEQFF
>TRBV7-9|-|TRBJ1-4|-
TGTGCCAGCAGCTTTGATCGGGCAACTAATGAAAAACTGTTTTTT
CASSFDRATNEKLFF
>TRBV2|-|TRBJ1-2|-
TGTGCCAGCAGTGCGACAGGCCACTATGGCTACACCTTC
CASSATGHYGYTF
>TRBV25-1|-|TRBJ1-4|TRBD1
TGTGCCAGCAGTGCCTCCGGGACAGGGGTTCGTGAAAAACTGTTTTTT
CASSASGTGVREKLFF
>TRBV29-1|-|TRBJ2-3|-
TGCAGCGTTTCTGCGGTGGGAGTGAGAGATACGCAGTATTTT
CSVSAVGVRDTQYF
>TRBV7-6|-|TRBJ2-7|-
TGTGCCAGCAGTTTACCGGGACGATCCTACGAGCAGTACTTC
CASSLPGRSYEQYF
>TRBV7-2|-|TRBJ1-2|TRBD1
TGTGCCAGCAGCTTGACTACAGGGGACTACGGCTACACCTTC
CASSLTTGDYGYTF
>TRBV6-1|-|TRBJ2-2|-
TGTGCCAGCTGGGTCCTCGGGGAGCTGTTTTTT
CASWVLGELFF
>TRBV6-5|-|TRBJ2-7|-
TGTGCCACGAGTGGGGGCTCCTACGAGCAGTACTTC
CATSGGSYEQYF
>TRBV11-1|-|TRBJ1-3|TRBD1
TGTGCCAGCAGCCACGGGGACAGGGTGTTGTCTGGAAACACCATATATTTT
CASSHGDRVLSGNTIYF
>TRBV6-5|-|TRBJ2-7|TRBD2
TGTGCCAGCAGTTACCTGGGGCTAGCGGGAGCGCAGTACTTC
CASSYLGLAGAQYF
>TRBV10-3|-|TRBJ2-1|TRBD1
TGTGCCATCACACCGGGACAGGGGGCTCTAAGCTCCTACAATGAGCAGTTCTTC
CAITPGQGALSSYNEQFF
>TRBV5-6|-|TRBJ1-6|-
TGTGCCAGCAGCTTGGCCCCCCAAAATTCACCCCTCCACTTT
CASSLAPQNSPLHF
>TRBV6-5|few|TRBJ2-5|-
TGTGCCAGCAGGCCCGACAGGCCGCGGGAGACCCAGTACTTC
CASRPDRPRETQYF
>TRBV2|-|TRBJ1-2|TRBD1
TGTGCCAGAGAGACAGGGGGCAATTATGGCTACACCTTC
CARETGGNYGYTF
>TRBV11-3|-|TRBJ2-2|TRBD1
TGTGCCAGCAGCCGACAGGGGCCCAACGCCGGGGAGCTGTTTTTT
CASSRQGPNAGELFF
>TRBV7-2|-|TRBJ2-1|TRBD2
TGTGCCAGCAAACGCGGGAGCTCCTACAATGAGCAGTTCTTC
CASKRGSSYNEQFF
>TRBV7-2|-|TRBJ2-3|TRBD2
TGTGCCAGCAGCTTAGACCAGCGGGGATCTACGCAGTATTTT
CASSLDQRGSTQYF
>TRBV7-2|-|TRBJ2-5|-
TGTGCCAGCAGCCCCACCCTAGAGACCCAGTACTTC
CASSPTLETQYF
>TRBV7-2|-|TRBJ2-2|-
TGTGCCAGCAGCTTAGGGGGCACCGGGGAGCTGTTTTTT
CASSLGGTGELFF
>TRBV6-5|-|TRBJ2-7|TRBD2
TGTGCCAGCAGTTGGGGGACTAGCGCCTACGAGCAGTACTTC
CASSWGTSAYEQYF
>TRBV27|-|TRBJ1-1|-
TGTGCCAGCAGTTTTAGAGGGGCAACTGAAGCTTTCTTT
CASSFRGATEAFF
>TRBV11-2|-|TRBJ2-1|TRBD2
TGTGCCAGCAGCTTAGCTAGCGGGAGCTCCTACAATGAGCAGTTCTTC
CASSLASGSSYNEQFF
>TRBV4-1|-|TRBJ1-5|-
TGCGCCAGCAGCCAAGATGTTACAGGCTTGGGACAGCCCCAGCATTTT
CASSQDVTGLGQPQHF
>TRBV19|once|TRBJ1-4|-
TGTGCCAGTAGTATGGCCGGACAGCGGGGTGAAAAACTGTTTTTT
CASSMAGQRGEKLFF
>TRBV7-2|-|TRBJ1-2|-
TGTGCCAGCAGCTTATTCGGGCACTATGGCTACACCTTC
CASSLFGHYGYTF
>TRBV7-9|-|TRBJ1-1|-
TGTGCCAGCGAAGTCACTCGTATCTCTGAAGCTTTCTTT
CASEVTRISEAFF
>TRBV30|-|TRBJ2-7|TRBD1
TGTGCCTGGGATCCGGGACAGAGGTACGAGCAGTACTTC
CAWDPGQRYEQYF
>TRBV7-9|-|TRBJ2-3|TRBD2
TGTGCCAGCAGCTCGGGCGCTAGCGGGAGGAATACGCAGTATTTT
CASSSGASGRNTQYF
>TRBV18|-|TRBJ1-5|TRBD1
TGTGCCAGCTCCCTGACAGGGTATCAGCCCCAGCATTTT
CASSLTGYQPQHF
>TRBV5-6|-|TRBJ2-5|TRBD1
TGTGCCAGCAGCACAATGACAGGGGTTCAAGAGACCCAGTACTTC
CASSTMTGVQETQYF